This T cell receptor (beta chain) was captured in a study of blood T cells in healthy people across ages. Study findings and constraints: Correlation between TCR beta diversity and naive T cell percentage was strong. There were more naive CD4+ cells and higher diversity in long-lived donors than in aged donors.

A J-beta primer mix and a sample-barcoded 5' primer were used in a second PCR of about 7 to 11 cycles. From the 5' RACE reads, TCRdb called clonotypes with MiXCR, one entry per CDR3 protein. The sample lists around 800,000 distinct CDR3 sequences; around 24% were seen once. Note on this clonotype: Its specificity is unknown.

The draw of peripheral blood yielded approximately 11 milliliters from each donor. This CDR3 comprises 13 residues. CDR1 and CDR2 from the germline V gene are SGHRS and YFSETQ. The V gene lost 0 bases and the J gene lost 8 bases, with 6 bases spanning the gap. This same sample was also taken into another study, of T cells of mothers and their children.

The specimen was blood. The sequence came from a boy under 18 in good health. V is TRBV5-1 and J is TRBJ1-6, with no clear D. CDR3 in DNA: TGCGCCAGCAGCTTGGCCGATGATTCACCCCTCCACTTT. This gives the protein CASSLADDSPLHF.